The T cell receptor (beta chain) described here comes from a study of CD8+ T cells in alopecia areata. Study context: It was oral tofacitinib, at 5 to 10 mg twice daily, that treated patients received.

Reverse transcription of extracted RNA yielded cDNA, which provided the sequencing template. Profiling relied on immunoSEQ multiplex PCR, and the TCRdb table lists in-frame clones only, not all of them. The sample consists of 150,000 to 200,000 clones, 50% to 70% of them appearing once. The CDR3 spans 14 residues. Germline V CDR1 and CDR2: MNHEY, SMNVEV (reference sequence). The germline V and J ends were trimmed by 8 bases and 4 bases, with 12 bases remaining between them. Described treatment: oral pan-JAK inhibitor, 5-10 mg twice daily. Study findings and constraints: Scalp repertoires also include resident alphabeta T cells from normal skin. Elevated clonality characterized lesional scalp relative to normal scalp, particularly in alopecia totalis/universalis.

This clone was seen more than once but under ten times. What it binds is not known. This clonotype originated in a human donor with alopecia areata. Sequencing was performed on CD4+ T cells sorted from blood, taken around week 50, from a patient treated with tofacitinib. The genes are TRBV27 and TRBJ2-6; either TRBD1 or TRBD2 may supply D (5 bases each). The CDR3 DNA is TGTGCCAGCGGGGGATTCGCGGGGGCCAACGTCCTGACTTTC. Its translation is CASGGFAGANVLTF.